The 6 T cell receptor beta chains in this list originate from one sample, sequenced in a study of blood T cell repertoires in COVID-19. Sequenced by immunoSEQ multiplex PCR; TCRdb stores in-frame clones only, minus some. The repertoire consists of more than 300,000 clones, with 88% occurring once and the leading ten covering around 7.9%. Sequencing was performed on peripheral blood. The receptors were sampled from a woman in her seventies with COVID-19, enrolled during active disease.

V is TRBV29-1 and J is TRBJ1-3; the D is unclear. Germline V lookup: CDR1 SQVTM, CDR2 ANQGSEA. Trimming shortened V by 6 bases and J by 4 bases, and 13 bases separated the two germline ends. The CDR3 extends over 13 amino acids. In DNA form, the CDR3 reads TGCAGCGTGGCCCGGGAAACAGGAAACACCATATATTTT. The encoded protein is CSVARETGNTIYF.

With respect to this clone: The same CDR3 also results from other DNA sequences found in this sample. The chain has TRBV5-1 and TRBJ2-3; D possibly corresponds to TRBD1 (5 bases). Germline V gene sequence: CDR1 SGHRS, CDR2 YFSETQ. V was pared by 1 base and J by 6 bases, with 12 bases between. This CDR3 region has 14 residues. In DNA, the CDR3 is TGCGCCAGCAGCTTGTCAGGGCAAACGGATACGCAGTATTTT. Amino acids: CASSLSGQTDTQYF.

The V gene is TRBV2, the J gene TRBJ2-1; 9 nucleotides line up with TRBD1. This CDR3 contains 13 residues. From germline, CDR1 is SNHLY and CDR2 FYNNEI. Trimming cost V 4 bases and J 10 bases; bases outside gene matches: 5. The CDR3 DNA sequence: TGTGCCAGCAGTGTAGGGACAGGGAGCGAGCAGTTCTTC. It codes for CASSVGTGSEQFF.

J is TRBJ1-1 and V is TRBV4-2; D gene unclear. The V gene lost 1 base and the J gene lost 1 base, with 10 bases spanning the gap. Germline assignment: CDR1 LGHNA and CDR2 YNFKEQ. The CDR3 loop spans 15 amino acids. CDR3 protein: CASSQVTHRNTEAFF. CDR3 DNA: TGTGCCAGCAGCCAAGTAACTCACCGGAACACTGAAGCTTTCTTT.

The rearrangement joins TRBV30 to TRBJ2-2; D is perhaps TRBD2 (5 bases). This CDR3 has 11 amino acids. Between the trimmed V and J ends, which lost 2 bases and 7 bases, there was a span of 5 bases. Germline-derived CDR1 and CDR2 are GTSNPN and SVGIG (reference sequence). CDR3 nucleotide sequence: TGTGCCTGGAGTCGGGGCGGGGAGCTGTTTTTT. It is translated as CAWSRGGELFF.

The V and J genes are TRBV10-2 and TRBJ1-2; 7 bases align to TRBD1. V shed 3 bases and J 4 bases; nucleotides not matched to a gene: 8. CDR1 and CDR2 (germline): WSHSY, SAAADI. There are 15 residues in the CDR3. This CDR3 is CASSDNRGAFYGYTF. DNA for the CDR3: TGCGCCAGCAGTGACAACAGGGGAGCATTCTATGGCTACACCTTC.